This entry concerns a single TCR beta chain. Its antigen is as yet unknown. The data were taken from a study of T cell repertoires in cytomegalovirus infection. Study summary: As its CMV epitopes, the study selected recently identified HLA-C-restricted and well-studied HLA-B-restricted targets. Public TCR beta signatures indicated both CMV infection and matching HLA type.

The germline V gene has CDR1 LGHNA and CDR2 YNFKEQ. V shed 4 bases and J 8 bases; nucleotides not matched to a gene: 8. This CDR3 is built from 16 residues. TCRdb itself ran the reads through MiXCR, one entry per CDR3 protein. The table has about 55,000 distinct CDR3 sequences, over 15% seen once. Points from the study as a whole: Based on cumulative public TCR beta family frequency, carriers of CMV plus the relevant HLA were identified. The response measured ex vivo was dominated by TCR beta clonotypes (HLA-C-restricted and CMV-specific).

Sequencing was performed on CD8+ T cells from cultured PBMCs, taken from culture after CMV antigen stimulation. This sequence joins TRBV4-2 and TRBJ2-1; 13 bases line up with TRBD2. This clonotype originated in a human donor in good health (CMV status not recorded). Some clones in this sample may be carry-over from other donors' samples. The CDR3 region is CASSPLLAGGHDEQFF. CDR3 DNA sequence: TGTGCCAGCAGCCCGCTACTAGCGGGAGGGCACGATGAGCAGTTCTTC.